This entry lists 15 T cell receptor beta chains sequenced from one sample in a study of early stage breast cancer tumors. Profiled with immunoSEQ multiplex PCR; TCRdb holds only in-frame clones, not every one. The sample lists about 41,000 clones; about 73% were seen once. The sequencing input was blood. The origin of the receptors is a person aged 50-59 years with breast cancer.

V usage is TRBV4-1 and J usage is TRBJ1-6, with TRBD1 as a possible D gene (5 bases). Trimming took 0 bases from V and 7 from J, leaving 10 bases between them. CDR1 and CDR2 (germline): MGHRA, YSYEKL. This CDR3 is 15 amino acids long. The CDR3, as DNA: TGCGCCAGCAGCCAAGATATCAGGGCGAATTCACCCCTCCACTTT. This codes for CASSQDIRANSPLHF.

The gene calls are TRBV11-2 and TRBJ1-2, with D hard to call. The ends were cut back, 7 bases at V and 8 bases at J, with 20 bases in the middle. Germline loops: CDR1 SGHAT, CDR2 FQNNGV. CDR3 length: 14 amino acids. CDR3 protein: CASTPYVEGGGYTF. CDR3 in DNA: TGTGCCAGCACCCCGTATGTGGAGGGCGGCGGCTACACCTTC.

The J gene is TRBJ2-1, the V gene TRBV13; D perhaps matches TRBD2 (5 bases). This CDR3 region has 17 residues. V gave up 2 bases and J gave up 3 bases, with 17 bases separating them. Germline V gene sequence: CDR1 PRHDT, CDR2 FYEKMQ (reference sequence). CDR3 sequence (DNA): TGTGCCAGCAGCTTATGGGGATCCTCCGGGGTCTACAATGAGCAGTTCTTC. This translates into CASSLWGSSGVYNEQFF.

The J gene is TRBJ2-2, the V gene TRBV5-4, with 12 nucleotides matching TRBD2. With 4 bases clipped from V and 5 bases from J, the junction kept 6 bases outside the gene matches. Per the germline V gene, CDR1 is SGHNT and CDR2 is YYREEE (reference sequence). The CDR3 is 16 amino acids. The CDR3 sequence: CASSTLAGGGTGELFF. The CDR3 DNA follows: TGTGCCAGCAGCACACTAGCGGGGGGCGGAACCGGGGAGCTGTTTTTT. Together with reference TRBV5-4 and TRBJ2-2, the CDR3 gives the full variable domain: ETGVTQSPTHLIKTRGQQVTLRCSSQSGHNTVSWYQQALGQGPQFIFQYYREEENGRGNFPPRFSGLQFPNYSSELNVNALELDDSALYLCASSTLAGGGTGELFFGEGSRLTVL.

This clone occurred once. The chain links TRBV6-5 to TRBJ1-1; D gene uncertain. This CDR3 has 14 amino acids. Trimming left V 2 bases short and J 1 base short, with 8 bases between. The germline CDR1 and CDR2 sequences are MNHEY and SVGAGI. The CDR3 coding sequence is TGTGCCAGCAGTTACGACAATTCGAACACTGAAGCTTTCTTT. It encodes CASSYDNSNTEAFF.

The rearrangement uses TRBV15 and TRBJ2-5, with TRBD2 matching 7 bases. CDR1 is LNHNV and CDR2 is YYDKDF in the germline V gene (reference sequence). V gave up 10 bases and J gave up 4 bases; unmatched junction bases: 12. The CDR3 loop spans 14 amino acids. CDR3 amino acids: CAISRAGEGETQYF. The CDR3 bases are TGTGCCATTTCACGGGCGGGAGAGGGAGAGACCCAGTACTTC.

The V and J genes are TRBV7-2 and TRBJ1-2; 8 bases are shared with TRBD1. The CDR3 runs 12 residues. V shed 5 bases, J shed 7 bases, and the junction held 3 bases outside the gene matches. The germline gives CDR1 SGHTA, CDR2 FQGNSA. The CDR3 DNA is TGTGCCAGCAGCCAAACAGGGGGTGGCTACACCTTC. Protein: CASSQTGGGYTF.

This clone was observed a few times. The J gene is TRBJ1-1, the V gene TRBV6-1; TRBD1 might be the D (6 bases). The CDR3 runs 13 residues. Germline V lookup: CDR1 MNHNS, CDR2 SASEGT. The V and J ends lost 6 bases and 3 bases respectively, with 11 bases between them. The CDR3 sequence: CASRERGYTEAFF. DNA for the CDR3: TGTGCCAGCAGGGAAAGGGGGTACACTGAAGCTTTCTTT.

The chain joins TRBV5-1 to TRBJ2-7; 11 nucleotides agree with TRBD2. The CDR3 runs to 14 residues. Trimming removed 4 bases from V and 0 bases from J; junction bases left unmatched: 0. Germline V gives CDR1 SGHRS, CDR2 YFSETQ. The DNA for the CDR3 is TGCGCCAGCAGCCTAGCGGGGGGCTCCTACGAGCAGTACGTC. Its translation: CASSLAGGSYEQYV.

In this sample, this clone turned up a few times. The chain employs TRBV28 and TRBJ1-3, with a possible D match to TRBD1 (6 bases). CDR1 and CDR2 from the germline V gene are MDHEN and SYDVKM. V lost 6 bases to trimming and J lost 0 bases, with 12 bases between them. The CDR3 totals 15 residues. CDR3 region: CASSPDSSSGNTIYF. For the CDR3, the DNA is TGTGCCAGCAGCCCGGACAGTTCCTCTGGAAACACCATATATTTT. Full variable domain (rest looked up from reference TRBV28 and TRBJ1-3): DVKVTQSSRYLVKRTGEKVFLECVQDMDHENMFWYRQDPGLGLRLIYFSYDVKMKEKGDIPEGYSVSREKKERFSLILESASTNQTSMYLCASSPDSSSGNTIYFGEGSWLTVV.

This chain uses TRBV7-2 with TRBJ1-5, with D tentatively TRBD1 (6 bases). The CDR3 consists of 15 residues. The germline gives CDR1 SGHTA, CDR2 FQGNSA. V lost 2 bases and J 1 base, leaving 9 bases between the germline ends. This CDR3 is CASSLTGSSNQPQHF. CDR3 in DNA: TGTGCCAGCAGCTTAACAGGGTCGAGCAATCAGCCCCAGCATTTT.

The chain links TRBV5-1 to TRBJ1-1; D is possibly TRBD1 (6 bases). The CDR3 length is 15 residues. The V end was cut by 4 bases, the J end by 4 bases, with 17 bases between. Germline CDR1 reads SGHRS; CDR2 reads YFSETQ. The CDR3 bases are TGCGCCAGCAGCCCTAATGTGCAGGGGATCACTGAAGCTTTCTTT. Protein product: CASSPNVQGITEAFF.

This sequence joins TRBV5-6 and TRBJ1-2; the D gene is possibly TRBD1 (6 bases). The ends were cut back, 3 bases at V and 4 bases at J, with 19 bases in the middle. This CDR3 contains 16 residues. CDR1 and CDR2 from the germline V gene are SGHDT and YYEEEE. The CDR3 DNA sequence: TGTGCCAGCAGCTCGTGGGTTACAGGGATTACCTATGGCTACACCTTC. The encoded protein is CASSSWVTGITYGYTF.

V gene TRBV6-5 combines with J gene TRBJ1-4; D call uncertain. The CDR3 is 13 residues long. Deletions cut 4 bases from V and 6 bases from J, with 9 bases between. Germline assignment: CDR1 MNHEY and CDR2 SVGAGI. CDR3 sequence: CASSLRSDEKLFF. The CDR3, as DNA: TGTGCCAGCAGTTTGAGGTCGGATGAAAAACTGTTTTTT.

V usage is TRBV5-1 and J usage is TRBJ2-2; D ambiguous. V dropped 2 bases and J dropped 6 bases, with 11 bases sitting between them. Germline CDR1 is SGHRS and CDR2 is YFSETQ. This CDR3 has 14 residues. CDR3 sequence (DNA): TGCGCCAGCAGCTTATTCACTAATTCCGGGGAGCTGTTTTTT. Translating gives CASSLFTNSGELFF.